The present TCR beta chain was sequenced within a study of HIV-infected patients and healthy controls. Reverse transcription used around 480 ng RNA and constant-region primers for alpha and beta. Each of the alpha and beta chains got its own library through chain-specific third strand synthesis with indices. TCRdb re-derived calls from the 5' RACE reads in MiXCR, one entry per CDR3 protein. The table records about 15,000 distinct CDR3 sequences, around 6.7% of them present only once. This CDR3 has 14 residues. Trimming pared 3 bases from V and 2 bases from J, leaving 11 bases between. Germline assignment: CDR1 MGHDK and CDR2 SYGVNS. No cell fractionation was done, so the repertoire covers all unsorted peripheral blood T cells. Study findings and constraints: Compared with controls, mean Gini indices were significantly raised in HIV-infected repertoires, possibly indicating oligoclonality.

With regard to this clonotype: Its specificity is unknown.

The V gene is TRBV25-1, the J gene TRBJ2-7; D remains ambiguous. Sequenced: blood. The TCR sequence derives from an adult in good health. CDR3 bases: TGTGCCAGCAGTGACCCGAACCCGCCCTACGAGCAGTACTTC. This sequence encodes CASSDPNPPYEQYF.